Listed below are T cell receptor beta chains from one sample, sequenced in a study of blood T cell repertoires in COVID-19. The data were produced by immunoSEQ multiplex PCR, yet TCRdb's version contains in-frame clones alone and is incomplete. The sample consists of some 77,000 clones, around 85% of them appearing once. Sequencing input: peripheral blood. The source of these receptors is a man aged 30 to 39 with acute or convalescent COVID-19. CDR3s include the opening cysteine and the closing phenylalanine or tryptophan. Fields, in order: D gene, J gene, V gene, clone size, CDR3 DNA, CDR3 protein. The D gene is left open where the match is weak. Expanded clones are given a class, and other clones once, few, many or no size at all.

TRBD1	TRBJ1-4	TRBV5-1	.	TGCGCCAGCAGCCGGACAGGGGTGATTTCAGGAACTAATGAAAAACTGTTTTTT	CASSRTGVISGTNEKLFF
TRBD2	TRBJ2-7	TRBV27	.	TGTGCCAGCAGTTTACGCCCGGGACTAGCGGGAAGGGAGCAGTACTTC	CASSLRPGLAGREQYF
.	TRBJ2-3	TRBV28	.	TGTGCCAGCAGTTTCTCTAGCAGCCCCGATACGCAGTATTTT	CASSFSSSPDTQYF
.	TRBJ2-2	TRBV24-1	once	TGTGCCACCCAGGGCGCCCTCAACACCGGGGAGCTGTTTTTT	CATQGALNTGELFF
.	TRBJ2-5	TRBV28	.	TGTGCCAGGCCCCCCAGGGGCTGGGTTCGTGAGACCCAGTACTTC	CARPPRGWVRETQYF
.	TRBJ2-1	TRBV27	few	TGTGCCAGCAGTTTAAACTTCTACAATGAGCAGTTCTTC	CASSLNFYNEQFF
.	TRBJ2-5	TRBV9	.	TGTGCCAGCAGCGGGACAGAGCGGACCCAGTACTTC	CASSGTERTQYF
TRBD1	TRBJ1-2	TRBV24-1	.	TGTGCCACCAGTGATGGGGGGACAGGGGCACATGGCTACACCTTC	CATSDGGTGAHGYTF
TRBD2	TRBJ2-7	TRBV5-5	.	TGTGCCAGCAGCTTGACTAGCGTCCCCTACGAGCAGTACTTC	CASSLTSVPYEQYF
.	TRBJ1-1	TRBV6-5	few	TGTGCCAGCAGGCAACAGGGAGCCACTGAAGCTTTCTTT	CASRQQGATEAFF
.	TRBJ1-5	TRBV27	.	TGTGCCAGCTCCACAGGAGCCAATCAGCCCCAGCATTTT	CASSTGANQPQHF
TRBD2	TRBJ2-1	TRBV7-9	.	TGTGCCAGCAGCTTAGGCGGGAGGGCCTCGTATGAGCAGTTCTTC	CASSLGGRASYEQFF
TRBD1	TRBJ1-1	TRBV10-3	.	TGTGCCATCAGGGAATTAGCTCAGGGGGCGACTGAAGCTTTCTTT	CAIRELAQGATEAFF
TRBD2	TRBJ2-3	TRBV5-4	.	TGTGCCAGCAGTTCCGTAGCGGGAGGGCCGGGGAAGGATACGCAGTATTTT	CASSSVAGGPGKDTQYF
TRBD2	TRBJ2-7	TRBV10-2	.	TGCGCCAGCGTACAAGGGGGACTAGCGGCATACGAGCAGTACTTC	CASVQGGLAAYEQYF
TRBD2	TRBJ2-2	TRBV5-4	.	TGTGCCAGCAGCTTGGGACTAGCGGGTACCGGGGAGCTGTTTTTT	CASSLGLAGTGELFF
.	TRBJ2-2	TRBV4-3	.	TGCGCCAGCAGCCAAGACCGACTAGTATGGAACACCGGGGAGCTGTTTTTT	CASSQDRLVWNTGELFF
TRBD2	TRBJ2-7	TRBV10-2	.	TGCGCCAGCAGTGGGACTAGCAACTACGAGCAGTACTTC	CASSGTSNYEQYF
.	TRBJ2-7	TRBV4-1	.	TGCGCCAGCAGCCCACGCCTTGGGCGCTCGACCTACGAGCAGTACTTC	CASSPRLGRSTYEQYF
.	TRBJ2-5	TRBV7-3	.	TGTGCCAGCAGCTTAAAAGCGGAAGAGACCCAGTACTTC	CASSLKAEETQYF
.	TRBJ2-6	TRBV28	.	TGTGCCAGCAGTTTGTTACCAGGGTTCGGGGCCAACGTCCTGACTTTC	CASSLLPGFGANVLTF
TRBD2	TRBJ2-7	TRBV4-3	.	TGCGCCAGCAGCCAACTAGCGGGAGCAATCTACGAGCAGTACTTC	CASSQLAGAIYEQYF
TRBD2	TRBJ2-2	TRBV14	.	TGTGCCAGCAGCCAAGATTGGCTAGCGGGAGGACGTAGGGAGCTGTTTTTT	CASSQDWLAGGRRELFF
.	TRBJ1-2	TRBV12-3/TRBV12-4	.	TGTGCCAGCAGTTCTGCGGCAAACTATGGCTACACCTTC	CASSSAANYGYTF
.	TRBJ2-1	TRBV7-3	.	TGTGCCAGCAGCTTACTGGTAGGGGGAGCCTACAATGAGCAGTTCTTC	CASSLLVGGAYNEQFF
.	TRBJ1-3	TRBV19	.	TGTGCCAGTAGTGCTTCGGCTGGAAACACCATATATTTT	CASSASAGNTIYF
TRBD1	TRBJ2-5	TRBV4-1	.	TGCGCCAGCAGCCAAGAGGGGAACAGGGGGCAAGAGACCCAGTACTTC	CASSQEGNRGQETQYF
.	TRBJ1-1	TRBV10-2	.	TGCGCCAGCAGCAACCACAGGCGGGAGAACACTGAAGCTTTCTTT	CASSNHRRENTEAFF
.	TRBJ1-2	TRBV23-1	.	TGCGCCAGCAGTCACGTCTCGGCAAGGGGGAATGGCTACACCTTC	CASSHVSARGNGYTF
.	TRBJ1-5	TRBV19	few	TGTGCCAGTAGTAAGACAGGTAATTATCAGCCCCAGCATTTT	CASSKTGNYQPQHF
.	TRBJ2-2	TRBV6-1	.	TGTGCCAGCAGTGAACGCAGAGGGTGGGGAACCGGGGAGCTGTTTTTT	CASSERRGWGTGELFF
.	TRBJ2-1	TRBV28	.	TGTGCCAGCAGTTTAAGGAGGGGTTGGCAGTTCTTC	CASSLRRGWQFF
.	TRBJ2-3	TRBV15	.	TGTGCCACCAGCTACCGGTCAGGGACAGATACGCAGTATTTT	CATSYRSGTDTQYF
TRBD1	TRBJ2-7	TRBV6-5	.	TGTGCCAGCAGAGATCCCGGGACAGTGTCCTACGAGCAGTACTTC	CASRDPGTVSYEQYF
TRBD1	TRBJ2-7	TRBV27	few	TGTGCCAGCAGTTCGGGACAGGGGAGGCGGTACTTC	CASSSGQGRRYF
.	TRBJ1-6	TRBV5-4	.	TGTGCCAGCACCACCGGGTCGGGGGACTCACCCCTCCACTTT	CASTTGSGDSPLHF